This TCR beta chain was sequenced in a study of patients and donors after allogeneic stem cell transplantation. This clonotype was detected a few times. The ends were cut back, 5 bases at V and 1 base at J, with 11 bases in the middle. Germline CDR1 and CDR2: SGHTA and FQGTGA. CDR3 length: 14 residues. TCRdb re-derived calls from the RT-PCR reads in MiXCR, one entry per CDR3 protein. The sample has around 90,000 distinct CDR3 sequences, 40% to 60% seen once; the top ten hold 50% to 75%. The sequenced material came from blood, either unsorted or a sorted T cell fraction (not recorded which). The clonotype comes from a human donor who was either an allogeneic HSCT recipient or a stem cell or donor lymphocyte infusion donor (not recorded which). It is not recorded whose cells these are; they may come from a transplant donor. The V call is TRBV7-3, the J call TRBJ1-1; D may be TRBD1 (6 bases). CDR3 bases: TGTGCCAGCAGCCTCACAGGGAAGAACACTGAAGCTTTCTTT. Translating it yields CASSLTGKNTEAFF.